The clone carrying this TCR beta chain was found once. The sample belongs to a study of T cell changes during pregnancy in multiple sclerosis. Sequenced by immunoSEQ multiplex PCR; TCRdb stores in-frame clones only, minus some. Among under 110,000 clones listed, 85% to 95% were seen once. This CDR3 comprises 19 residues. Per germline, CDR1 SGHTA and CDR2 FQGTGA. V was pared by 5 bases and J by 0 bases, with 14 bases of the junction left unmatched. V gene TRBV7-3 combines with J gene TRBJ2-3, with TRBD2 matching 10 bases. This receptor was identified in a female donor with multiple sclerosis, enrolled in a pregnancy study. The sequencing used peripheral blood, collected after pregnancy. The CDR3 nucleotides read TGTGCCAGCAGCAGAACCCCCCCCACTAGCGGGGTAAGCACAGATACGCAGTATTTT. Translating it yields CASSRTPPTSGVSTDTQYF.